This T cell receptor beta chain was sequenced for a study of blood T cell repertoires in COVID-19. Looking at the study overall: Some COVID-19 samples were acute and others convalescent; all came from the United States, Italy and Spain. T cells, B-cell-depleted T cells, or PBMCs provided the cDNA or gDNA that served as material.

Authors' methods: Amplifying reference gene primers gave estimates of nucleated cell counts. Libraries were prepared by immunoSEQ multiplex PCR; TCRdb keeps only in-frame clonotypes and omits some of them. V and J calls and clone size are copied from that table; D and trimming were computed from the DNA. The repertoire holds a few hundred thousand clones, with roughly 86% as singletons. The germline CDR1 and CDR2 sequences are MNHEY and SMNVEV (reference sequence). CDR3 length: 14 residues. V dropped 5 bases and J dropped 7; count of bases not matched to a gene: 10. The chain carries TRBV27 and TRBJ2-7; 8 nucleotides match TRBD2. Material for sequencing was peripheral blood. The TCR originated in a woman aged 70 to 79 with active or convalescent COVID-19. As DNA, the CDR3 is TGTGCCAGCAGTCCGGGGGGGGCCTGGAGGGAGCAGTACTTC. Translating gives CASSPGGAWREQYF.